The entry that follows covers one TCR beta chain sequence. Other DNA sequences in this specimen translate into the identical CDR3. The record originates from a study of blood T cell repertoires in COVID-19. For the study at large: Spain, Italy and the United States supplied samples that represented acute and convalescent COVID-19.

The V gene lost 1 base and the J gene lost 2 bases, with 9 bases spanning the gap. Germline assignment: CDR1 SGHNT and CDR2 YYREEE (reference sequence). This CDR3 spans 14 amino acids. The study assigned cohorts using participant-reported clinical history. The study counted Cohort 3 donors as recovered given two negative PCRs, clearance, or symptom resolution. The authors' processing: Reference gene primer amplification gave nucleated cell count estimates. Clones were sequenced by immunoSEQ multiplex PCR, and TCRdb holds only the in-frame ones, with some missing. Clone size and the V and J calls come from that table; the DNA yielded D and trimming. The sample has 60,000 to 70,000 clones, more than 70% seen once.

The rearrangement uses TRBV5-4 and TRBJ1-2; TRBD1 is a possible D gene (5 bases). The sequence was obtained from a woman between 35 and 50 years old who had recovered from COVID-19. The source material was PBMCs or T cells enriched from blood (not recorded which). The CDR3 nucleotides read TGTGCCAGCAGCTTGAGGGGTCGGAACTATGGCTACACCTTC. Residues: CASSLRGRNYGYTF.